Following are 20 T cell receptor beta chains from one sample sequenced in a study of blood T cells in healthy people across ages. A second PCR, run for about 7 to 12 cycles, used a sample-barcoded 5' primer plus a J-beta primer mix. Each CDR3 protein gets one entry after TCRdb re-called the 5' RACE reads with MiXCR. The sample includes 450,000 to 600,000 distinct CDR3 sequences, around 27% seen only once; the top ten take 3% to 4%. A further study also used this sample, focusing on T cells of mothers and their children.

The material sequenced was blood. These receptors all stem from a boy younger than 10 in good health.

The V gene is TRBV10-1, the J gene TRBJ1-4; D remains ambiguous. Germline-derived CDR1 and CDR2 are WNHNN and SYGVQD (reference sequence). With 2 bases removed from V and 4 bases from J, the gap between germline ends came to 11 bases. CDR3 size: 15 residues. CDR3 amino acids: CASSEGRNGNEKLFF. The CDR3 nucleotides are TGCGCCAGCAGTGAGGGGCGGAACGGTAATGAAAAACTGTTTTTT.

Many counts were recorded for this clonotype. The rearrangement joins TRBV29-1 to TRBJ2-5; 7 nucleotides align to TRBD1. The CDR3 has 12 amino acids. Germline CDR1 and CDR2: SQVTM and ANQGSEA. With 4 bases clipped from V and 5 bases from J, the junction kept 4 bases outside the gene matches. The CDR3 DNA is TGCAGCGTTGGACAGGGTATGGAGACCCAGTACTTC. Protein: CSVGQGMETQYF. The full variable domain, with the rest looked up from reference TRBV29-1 and TRBJ2-5, is SAVISQKPSRDICQRGTSLTIQCQVDSQVTMMFWYRQQPGQSLTLIATANQGSEATYESGFVIDKFPISRPNLTFSTLTVSNMSPEDSSIYLCSVGQGMETQYFGPGTRLLVL.

The CDR3 bases are TGCAGCGTTGAAGCGACTAGCCCTTTGCCAGATACGCAGTATTTT. This encodes CSVEATSPLPDTQYF. The V and J genes are TRBV29-1 and TRBJ2-3, with 7 bases that match TRBD2. The V segment lost 1 base and the J segment 4 bases; nucleotides outside the gene matches: 8. CDR1 and CDR2 (germline): SQVTM, ANQGSEA. There are 15 residues in the CDR3.

A few counts support this clonotype. The rearrangement links TRBV7-9 to TRBJ1-2; D unclear. The germline CDR1 and CDR2 sequences are SEHNR and FQNEAQ (reference sequence). This CDR3 has 13 residues. Trimming shortened V by 1 base and J by 8 bases, and 11 bases separated the two germline ends. The CDR3 nucleotides read TGTGCCAGCAGCTTAGGGACGGGATGGGGCTACACCTTC. This sequence encodes CASSLGTGWGYTF.

This clonotype was observed a handful of times. The chain is built from TRBV12-3 or TRBV12-4 and TRBJ1-5; D is perhaps TRBD1 (5 bases). CDR3 length: 14 residues. V was shortened by 7 bases and J by 6 bases, with 16 bases between the two germline ends. The DNA of the CDR3 is TGTGCCAGCACCCTGGGGACGGCCGGTCAGCCCCAGCATTTT. Amino acids: CASTLGTAGQPQHF.

This clonotype was observed a handful of times. The gene calls are TRBV9 and TRBJ1-2; perhaps TRBD1 as D (5 bases). Germline CDR1 SGDLS, CDR2 YYNGEE. The CDR3 sequence is 15 residues long. Trimming removed 4 bases from V and 4 bases from J, with 17 bases in between. The CDR3 DNA is TGTGCCAGCAGCCCACGGGGGGTCGAACGCTATGGCTACACCTTC. It is translated as CASSPRGVERYGYTF.

This clonotype has just a few counts. The CDR3 sequence: CASSPKLTTGGYTF. Here the CDR3 DNA reads TGTGCCAGCAGTCCGAAACTCACGACTGGCGGCTACACCTTC. The gene calls are TRBV12-3 or TRBV12-4 and TRBJ1-2, with D unclear. V was cut by 5 bases and J by 8 bases, with 18 bases left in between. The CDR3 contains 14 residues.

This clonotype was found many times. This chain connects TRBV7-8 to TRBJ1-4; no firm D call. The V gene's germline CDR1 is SGHVS and CDR2 FQNEAQ. Trimming shortened V by 5 bases and J by 8 bases, and 12 bases separated the two germline ends. There are 13 residues in the CDR3. The CDR3, as DNA: TGTGCCAGCAGCCCTTGGAAAGGAGAAAAACTGTTTTTT. Its translation: CASSPWKGEKLFF.

This chain uses TRBV5-1 with TRBJ2-5, with D tentatively TRBD1 or TRBD2 (5 bases each). This CDR3 spans 13 amino acids. The germline V gene encodes CDR1 SGHRS and CDR2 YFSETQ. Between the trimmed V and J ends, which lost 3 bases and 5 bases, there was a span of 11 bases. This CDR3 is CASSSGPDETQYF. CDR3 DNA: TGCGCCAGCAGCTCGGGACCTGATGAGACCCAGTACTTC.

The rearrangement joins TRBV5-6 to TRBJ2-7, with TRBD2 identical over 10 bases. CDR3 size: 12 residues. CDR1 is SGHDT and CDR2 is YYEEEE in the germline V gene. V lost 5 bases to trimming and J lost 12 bases; unmatched junction nucleotides: 8. The CDR3 bases are TGTGCCAGCAGAGGAGCGGGAGGGGTATTGTACTTC. Amino acid sequence: CASRGAGGVLYF.

This clonotype has more than one count but fewer than ten. This chain connects TRBV7-6 to TRBJ1-4, with TRBD1 identical over 9 bases. J gave up 3 bases and V 7 bases, and 3 bases lay outside the gene matches. The CDR3 extends over 14 amino acids. The germline V gene has CDR1 SGHVS and CDR2 FNYEAQ. The CDR3 bases are TGTGCCAGCACCACAGGGGGCCCTAATGAAAAACTGTTTTTT. Protein product: CASTTGGPNEKLFF.

For the CDR3, the DNA is TGCGCCAGCAGTTCCGGACAGGGGGTTAATGAAAAACTGTTTTTT. Translation gives CASSSGQGVNEKLFF. The chain couples TRBV5-1 to TRBJ1-4; 10 nucleotides line up with TRBD1. The J segment lost 4 bases and the V segment lost 5 bases, leaving 5 bases of the junction unmatched. Germline V gene data show CDR1 as SGHRS and CDR2 as YFSETQ. The CDR3 loop spans 15 amino acids.

The chain has TRBV20-1 and TRBJ2-1, with TRBD2 matching 11 bases. The ends lost 1 base at V and 9 bases at J; junction bases unmatched: 5. CDR1 DFQATT and CDR2 SNEGSKA come from the germline V gene (reference sequence). This CDR3 comprises 14 residues. The CDR3 spells CSARVLAGGSEQFF. The CDR3 coding sequence is TGCAGTGCTAGAGTGCTAGCGGGAGGTTCTGAGCAGTTCTTC.

The rearrangement links TRBV5-1 to TRBJ2-7; 9 nucleotides match TRBD2. Per germline, CDR1 SGHRS and CDR2 YFSETQ. The J segment lost 4 bases and the V segment lost 0 bases, leaving 5 bases of the junction unmatched. CDR3 length: 15 residues. The CDR3 is CASSLDAGGNYEQYF. The CDR3 DNA sequence: TGCGCCAGCAGCTTGGACGCGGGAGGGAATTACGAGCAGTACTTC. Drawing the rest from reference TRBV5-1 and TRBJ2-7, the complete variable domain is KAGVTQTPRYLIKTRGQQVTLSCSPISGHRSVSWYQQTPGQGLQFLFEYFSETQRNKGNFPGRFSGRQFSNSRSEMNVSTLELGDSALYLCASSLDAGGNYEQYFGPGTRLTVT.

The chain employs TRBV30 and TRBJ2-6; no firm D call. The CDR3 covers 13 residues. Germline V gene data show CDR1 as GTSNPN and CDR2 as SVGIG (reference sequence). As DNA, the CDR3 is TGTGCTCGGAAGGGCTCTGGGGCCAACGTCCTGACTTTC. It encodes CARKGSGANVLTF. The whole variable domain, filled in from reference TRBV30 and TRBJ2-6, reads SQTIHQWPATLVQPVGSPLSLECTVEGTSNPNLYWYRQAAGRGLQLLFYSVGIGQISSEVPQNLSASRPQDRQFILSSKKLLLSDSGFYLCARKGSGANVLTFGAGSRLTVL.

In this sample, this clonotype turned up a few times. The chain is built from TRBV19 and TRBJ2-1; 9 bases align to TRBD2. J gave up 7 bases and V 4 bases, and 5 bases lay outside the gene matches. The CDR3 loop spans 14 amino acids. Looked up from germline, CDR1 is LNHDA and CDR2 is SQIVND (reference sequence). CDR3 coding DNA: TGTGCCAGTAGTAACAAAGGACTAGCGAATGAGCAGTTCTTC. Encoded protein: CASSNKGLANEQFF.

This chain connects TRBV11-3 to TRBJ2-5; possibly TRBD2 for D (6 bases). V was pared by 5 bases and J by 3 bases, with 19 bases between. This CDR3 region has 16 residues. Looked up from germline, CDR1 is SGHNT and CDR2 is YENEEA. In DNA form, the CDR3 reads TGTGCCAGCAGCAACCCTGGGGGGACCGTCGAAGAGACCCAGTACTTC. It translates to CASSNPGGTVEETQYF.

Turning to this clonotype: A much larger clone differs by one base, so this may be a read error. The chain combines TRBV2 with TRBJ2-5; TRBD2 matches at 13 bases. The J call is in doubt because the DNA end fits TRBJ2-7 better. CDR1 and CDR2 from the germline V gene are SNHLY and FYNNEI. The length of the CDR3 is 14 residues. The CDR3 reads CASSGTSGSYEQYF. Written as DNA, the CDR3 is TGTGCCAGCAGTGGGACTAGCGGGAGCTACGAGCAGTACTTC.

The V call is TRBV9, the J call TRBJ1-1; D gene unclear. Germline values: CDR1 SGDLS, CDR2 YYNGEE. V was clipped by 4 bases and J by 3 bases, with 4 bases between them. The CDR3 runs to 11 residues. In DNA form, the CDR3 reads TGTGCCAGCAGCTCCGACACTGAAGCTTTCTTT. Its protein is CASSSDTEAFF. Combining the CDR3 with reference TRBV9 and TRBJ1-1 gives the whole variable domain DSGVTQTPKHLITATGQRVTLRCSPRSGDLSVYWYQQSLDQGLQFLIQYYNGEERAKGNILERFSAQQFPDLHSELNLSSLELGDSALYFCASSSDTEAFFGQGTRLTVV.

This clonotype was observed a handful of times. The V gene is TRBV7-2, the J gene TRBJ1-2; 8 bases match TRBD1. Per the germline V gene, CDR1 is SGHTA and CDR2 is FQGNSA. The CDR3 totals 16 residues. With V trimmed by 5 bases and J by 5 bases, 13 bases remained unmatched. CDR3 DNA sequence: TGTGCCAGCAGCCCAGGGGCCCCCGGGACAGGATATGGCTACACCTTC. Protein sequence: CASSPGAPGTGYGYTF.